A selection of T cell receptor beta chains follows, all from one sample in a study of blood T cells in healthy people across ages. One entry per CDR3 protein results from TCRdb running MiXCR on the 5' RACE reads. The repertoire has about 640,000 distinct CDR3 sequences, roughly 58% of them found once; the top ten carry over 35%. What was sequenced was blood. These receptors all come from a man in his 60s in good health. Both conserved end residues are part of each CDR3. A D gene is named only where the DNA matches it firmly. Clone size is not always given. Where it is, it says once, few, many or a class for expanded clones.

abundance | j_gene | v_gene | d_gene | CDR3nt | CDR3aa
- | TRBJ2-7 | TRBV18 | - | TGTGCCAGCTCACCACCACTAGCTCGCCACGAGCAGTACTTC | CASSPPLARHEQYF
few | TRBJ2-7 | TRBV9 | - | TGTGCCAGCAGCGTAGAAACAGGGGGGGCCTACGAGCAGTACTTC | CASSVETGGAYEQYF
- | TRBJ1-6 | TRBV6-2/TRBV6-3 | - | TGTGCCAGCAGTCCCGAGGGGTCGGATTCACCCCTCCACTTT | CASSPEGSDSPLHF
- | TRBJ1-4 | TRBV2 | - | TGTGCCAGCAGTCCTTTCCGGACAGATAATGAAAAACTGTTTTTT | CASSPFRTDNEKLFF
- | TRBJ2-3 | TRBV29-1 | - | TGCAGCGTCCTATTCAGCACAGATACGCAGTATTTT | CSVLFSTDTQYF
- | TRBJ1-2 | TRBV5-5 | - | TGTGCCAGCAGCTTGGCCCGTCCAACGGGCTACACCTTC | CASSLARPTGYTF
- | TRBJ2-3 | TRBV10-1 | - | TGCGCCAGCAGTGAGTCCACTCGGGCAGATACGCAGTATTTT | CASSESTRADTQYF
once | TRBJ2-7 | TRBV5-1 | - | TGCGCCAGCAGCTTGGGGTACGACAGCTCCTACGAGCAGTACTTC | CASSLGYDSSYEQYF
once | TRBJ2-7 | TRBV10-3 | - | TGTGCCATCAGGGAACAGGGAGTCGAGCAGTACTTC | CAIREQGVEQYF
once | TRBJ1-6 | TRBV6-6 | - | TGTGCCAGCAGCCCCCCGCTGGGGGGCGGAGGTAATTCACCCCTCCACTTT | CASSPPLGGGGNSPLHF
- | TRBJ2-2 | TRBV14 | - | TGTGCCAGCAGCCAAGATCTGGGGCAGTTTACCGGGGAGCTGTTTTTT | CASSQDLGQFTGELFF
- | TRBJ2-7 | TRBV10-3 | - | TGTGCCATCAGTGGGACCTACGAGCAGTACTTC | CAISGTYEQYF
- | TRBJ2-3 | TRBV10-3 | - | TGTGCCATCAGTGAATTGAGCACAGACACGCAGTATTTT | CAISELSTDTQYF
once | TRBJ2-2 | TRBV29-1 | - | TGCAGCGTTGTAGGGCACACCGGGGAGCTGTTTTTT | CSVVGHTGELFF